This TCR beta chain was documented in a study of human T cells and chemical hapten exposure. Germline V gene sequence: CDR1 LGHNA, CDR2 YNFKEQ. The CDR3 sequence is 19 residues long. Trimming at V came to 0 bases and at J to 2 bases, leaving 9 bases not matched to a gene. TCRdb processed the RACE reads anew with MiXCR; each CDR3 protein has one entry. The repertoire holds some 170,000 distinct CDR3 sequences, with about 22% as singletons. The time point: patch test 1, 2 weeks after DPC sensitization. The treatment: therapeutic diphenylcyclopropenone sensitization with weekly scalp DPC. The source was whole blood, collected in connection with sensitization to the hapten diphenylcyclopropenone (DPC). The chain couples TRBV4-2 to TRBJ2-3, with 12 bases identical to TRBD2. This receptor was identified in a woman in her 50s with alopecia areata. Some clones in this sample may be carry-over from other donors' samples. Here the CDR3 reads CASSQELAGGIKFTDTQYF. The CDR3 bases are TGTGCCAGCAGCCAAGAACTAGCGGGAGGTATTAAGTTCACAGATACGCAGTATTTT.